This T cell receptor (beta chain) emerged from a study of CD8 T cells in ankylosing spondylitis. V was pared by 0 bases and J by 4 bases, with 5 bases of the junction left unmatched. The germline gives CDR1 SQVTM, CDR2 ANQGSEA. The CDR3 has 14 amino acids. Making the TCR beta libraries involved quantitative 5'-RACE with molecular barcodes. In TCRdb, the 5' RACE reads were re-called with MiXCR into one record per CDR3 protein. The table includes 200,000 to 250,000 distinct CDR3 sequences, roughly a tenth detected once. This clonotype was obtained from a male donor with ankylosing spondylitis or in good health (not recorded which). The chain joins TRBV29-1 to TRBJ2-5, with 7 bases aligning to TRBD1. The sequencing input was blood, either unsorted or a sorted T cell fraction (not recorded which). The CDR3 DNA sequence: TGCAGCGTTGAAGATGGACAGGTAGCAGAGACCCAGTACTTC. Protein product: CSVEDGQVAETQYF.